The clone carrying this TCR beta chain came up a few times. As yet, its antigen is unknown. Extraction of RNA together with DNA used about 17-34 mg of unsorted bulk tissue. The CDR3 is 14 residues long. V was shortened by 1 base and J by 5 bases, with 12 bases between the two germline ends. Germline loops: CDR1 SGHNT, CDR2 YYREEE (reference sequence). A primer matching the constant region was used to make TCR beta cDNA from approximately 520 ng of total RNA. Library construction for TCR beta comprised three nested multiplex PCR rounds performed with slightly modified ARM-PCR. The first two PCR rounds used TRBV1-TRBV30 primers with a Cbeta primer, approximately 9 cycles each. TCRdb reprocessed the multiplex PCR reads with MiXCR, giving one entry per CDR3 protein. The table shows approximately 80,000 distinct CDR3 sequences, with 69% occurring only once. These data belong to a study of tumor-infiltrating lymphocytes in primary liver carcinoma.

General study results and limits: Tumor-adjacent and tumor-blood pairs shared less of their repertoires than tumor region pairs shared. Against blood, tumors held a significantly higher top-250-clone fraction (p = 0.039).

The sample taken for sequencing was tumor-adjacent normal liver tissue. The origin of this receptor is a man between 35 and 55 years old with primary liver carcinoma and hepatitis B virus infection. This chain joins TRBV5-4 and TRBJ2-5; D might be TRBD1 (6 bases). CDR3 bases: TGTGCCAGCAGCTTGACAGGGAGAGGGGAGACCCAGTACTTC. Its translation: CASSLTGRGETQYF.